This entry lists 30 T cell receptor beta chains sequenced from one sample in a study of PD-1 blockade in classical Hodgkin lymphoma. The protocol was immunoSEQ multiplex PCR, while the TCRdb copy is restricted to in-frame clones and leaves out a portion. The data show 40,000 to 60,000 clones, around 67% seen once. Patients all relapsed after autologous stem cell transplantation, and there was variation in brentuximab vedotin exposure. The sequences come from peripheral blood mononuclear cells (PBMCs), collected before the second cycle of nivolumab. Receptors originate from a human donor with classical Hodgkin lymphoma.

V is TRBV19 and J is TRBJ2-7; no clear D gene. CDR1 is LNHDA, CDR2 SQIVND, per germline (reference sequence). Trimming took off 4 bases at V and 1 base at J, with 5 bases between the two ends. The CDR3 spans 12 residues. CDR3 in amino acids: CASSTASYEQYF. CDR3 coding DNA: TGTGCCAGTAGTACAGCTTCCTACGAGCAGTACTTC.

The J gene is TRBJ1-2, the V gene TRBV27, with D perhaps TRBD1 (6 bases). Germline V CDR1 and CDR2: MNHEY, SMNVEV (reference sequence). The CDR3 runs 15 residues. Trimming took off 5 bases at V and 5 bases at J, with 18 bases between the two ends. In DNA, the CDR3 is TGTGCCAGCAGTAAAAAGGTGGGGGCCTCGTATGGCTACACCTTC. It yields the protein CASSKKVGASYGYTF.

The genes are TRBV30 and TRBJ1-4; TRBD1 agrees at 7 bases. Trimming took 2 bases from V and 4 from J; bases not matched to a gene: 13. The germline V gene encodes CDR1 GTSNPN and CDR2 SVGIG (reference sequence). The CDR3 is made up of 17 amino acids. CDR3 in DNA: TGTGCCTGGAGTAAGAGACAGGGTGGCGGCGTTAATGAAAAACTGTTTTTT. It specifies CAWSKRQGGGVNEKLFF.

The gene calls are TRBV9 and TRBJ2-7, with 10 bases identical to TRBD1. Unmatched junction bases numbered 16, after V lost 5 bases and J lost 5 bases. The CDR3 length is 17 residues. In germline, CDR1 is SGDLS, CDR2 YYNGEE. The CDR3 here is CASSQNPGTGEWDEQYF. CDR3 sequence (DNA): TGTGCCAGCAGTCAGAACCCCGGGACAGGGGAGTGGGACGAGCAGTACTTC.

This clone was found once. The CDR3 nucleotides are TGCGCCAGCAGCCAAGTTTCAGGGTCCTACGAGCAGTACTTC. Translated, it gives CASSQVSGSYEQYF. V usage is TRBV4-1 and J usage is TRBJ2-7, with D tentatively TRBD1 (5 bases). This CDR3 spans 14 amino acids. The V gene lost 1 base and the J gene lost 1 base, with 8 bases spanning the gap. The germline V gene encodes CDR1 MGHRA and CDR2 YSYEKL.

This clone was observed a handful of times. This chain connects TRBV7-2 to TRBJ2-1; D is ambiguous. The CDR3 loop spans 16 amino acids. Deletions cut 0 bases from V and 2 bases from J, with 11 bases between. CDR1 SGHTA and CDR2 FQGNSA come from the germline V gene. The CDR3 region is CASSLAPAATYNEQFF. The CDR3 DNA follows: TGTGCCAGCAGCTTAGCGCCTGCGGCCACCTACAATGAGCAGTTCTTC.

In its sample, this clone was seen a few times. Other DNA sequences in the same sample also yield this CDR3. The CDR3 bases are TGTGCCAGCAGCTTAGGCCCAGCGGGAGGGGGCTACGAGCAGTACTTC. It yields the protein CASSLGPAGGGYEQYF. V and J are TRBV7-3 and TRBJ2-7; 10 bases fit TRBD2. The ends lost 2 bases at V and 3 bases at J; junction bases unmatched: 7. Germline-derived CDR1 and CDR2 are SGHTA and FQGTGA. CDR3 length: 16 amino acids.

The rearrangement links TRBV7-9 to TRBJ1-4; no clear D gene. CDR1 is SEHNR and CDR2 is FQNEAQ in the germline V gene (reference sequence). V lost 5 bases to trimming and J lost 5 bases, with 15 bases between them. The CDR3 has 15 residues. This chain's CDR3 is CASSPYLPNNEKLFF. In DNA form, the CDR3 reads TGTGCCAGCAGCCCGTATTTGCCTAACAATGAAAAACTGTTTTTT.

This clone was counted a few times. The sample carries other DNA sequences with the same CDR3. The chain recombines TRBV9 with TRBJ2-7; D is possibly TRBD2 (5 bases). CDR1 and CDR2 (germline): SGDLS, YYNGEE. The CDR3 runs 13 residues. Trimming took 0 bases from V and 3 from J, leaving 7 bases between them. The CDR3 region is CASSVGERYEQYF. As DNA, the CDR3 is TGTGCCAGCAGCGTAGGGGAGCGCTACGAGCAGTACTTC.

The V and J genes are TRBV5-6 and TRBJ1-2, with a tentative D call TRBD1 (6 bases). V lost 0 bases and J 3 bases, leaving 21 bases between the germline ends. This CDR3 is 18 amino acids long. Germline V lookup: CDR1 SGHDT, CDR2 YYEEEE. The CDR3 spells CASSLGIGRGGVDYGYTF. The CDR3 DNA sequence: TGTGCCAGCAGCTTGGGGATCGGCAGGGGAGGGGTCGACTATGGCTACACCTTC. The whole variable domain, remainder taken from reference TRBV5-6 and TRBJ1-2, is DAGVTQSPTHLIKTRGQQVTLRCSPKSGHDTVSWYQQALGQGPQFIFQYYEEEERQRGNFPDRFSGHQFPNYSSELNVNALLLGDSALYLCASSLGIGRGGVDYGYTFGSGTRLTVV.

The chain recombines TRBV7-2 with TRBJ2-3; 10 nucleotides align to TRBD2. Germline V gene sequence: CDR1 SGHTA, CDR2 FQGNSA. V lost 2 bases and J lost 6; bases outside the gene matches: 14. This CDR3 has 18 residues. The CDR3 loop is CASSLRPWTSGVLDTQYF. Written as DNA, the CDR3 is TGTGCCAGCAGCTTACGGCCTTGGACTAGCGGCGTACTCGATACGCAGTATTTT.

This rearrangement joins TRBV28 to TRBJ2-1, with 13 bases aligning to TRBD2. This CDR3 spans 17 amino acids. The V segment lost 5 bases and the J segment 4 bases; nucleotides outside the gene matches: 8. Germline CDR1 is MDHEN and CDR2 is SYDVKM. The CDR3 region has the DNA TGTGCCAGCAGTACATCTAGGACTAGCGGGGGTTACAATGAGCAGTTCTTC. It is translated as CASSTSRTSGGYNEQFF.

The chain links TRBV28 to TRBJ2-3, with D unclear. Germline CDR1 is MDHEN and CDR2 is SYDVKM. The CDR3 runs to 14 residues. Trimming removed 5 bases from V and 2 bases from J, with 11 bases in between. The CDR3 DNA reads TGTGCCAGCAGTCCTAGTGGACCCACAGATACGCAGTATTTT. Its protein product is CASSPSGPTDTQYF.

The chain has TRBV7-2 and TRBJ1-1; 7 bases are shared with TRBD1. The V gene's germline CDR1 is SGHTA and CDR2 FQGNSA. There are 15 residues in the CDR3. Losses at the gene ends were 2 bases for V and 2 bases for J; bases not matched to a gene: 5. The CDR3 reads CASSLFPGGNTEAFF. For the CDR3, the DNA is TGTGCCAGCAGCTTATTTCCAGGGGGTAACACTGAAGCTTTCTTT.

This clone was counted between two and nine times. The chain joins TRBV7-9 to TRBJ2-7, with TRBD2 identical over 9 bases. Trimming removed 6 bases from V and 4 bases from J; junction bases left unmatched: 22. CDR1 is SEHNR and CDR2 is FQNEAQ in the germline V gene (reference sequence). The length of the CDR3 is 19 residues. CDR3 nucleotides: TGTGCCAGCAGGGTTCGCGGGAGGGCCTTTAAGGAAGGATTGTACGAGCAGTACTTC. Amino acid sequence: CASRVRGRAFKEGLYEQYF.

Details on this clone: Given a much more abundant clone one base away, this may be a read error. V and J are TRBV4-2 and TRBJ1-5; D unclear. The ends were cut back, 4 bases at V and 0 bases at J, with 7 bases in the middle. The germline gives CDR1 LGHNA, CDR2 YNFKEQ. The length of the CDR3 is 14 residues. CDR3 in amino acids: CASSPPGSNQPQHF. CDR3 coding DNA: TGTGCCAGCAGCCCTCCAGGTAGCAATCAGCCCCAGCATTTT.

The rearrangement joins TRBV25-1 to TRBJ2-1, with 8 bases matching TRBD1. Germline V gene lookup returns CDR1 MGHDK and CDR2 SYGVNS. This CDR3 has 14 amino acids. V lost 6 bases to trimming and J lost 1 base; unmatched junction nucleotides: 2. In nucleotides, the CDR3 is TGTGCCAGCAGAAGACAGGGGTCCTACAATGAGCAGTTCTTC. Its protein product is CASRRQGSYNEQFF.

This clone was found a few times. The gene calls are TRBV7-9 and TRBJ1-2; perhaps TRBD1 as D (6 bases). Germline-derived CDR1 and CDR2 are SEHNR and FQNEAQ (reference sequence). The length of the CDR3 is 14 residues. V lost 4 bases, J lost 1 base, and 10 bases lay in between. CDR3: CASSSTQGNYGYTF. The DNA of the CDR3 is TGTGCCAGCAGCTCCACACAGGGTAACTATGGCTACACCTTC.

This sequence joins TRBV11-2 and TRBJ2-7; D not certain. The V gene lost 1 base and the J gene lost 1 base, with 11 bases spanning the gap. The CDR3 sequence is 15 residues long. Germline V CDR1 and CDR2: SGHAT, FQNNGV. The CDR3: CASSLVFLPSYEQYF. As DNA, the CDR3 is TGTGCCAGCAGCTTAGTCTTTCTACCATCCTACGAGCAGTACTTC.

The rearrangement uses TRBV11-2 and TRBJ1-3; 9 bases match TRBD1. Germline trimming cut 4 bases from V and 4 bases from J; bases unmatched to any gene: 8. Germline lookup yields CDR1 SGHAT and CDR2 FQNNGV. There are 16 residues in the CDR3. Here the CDR3 DNA reads TGTGCCAGCAGCTCGATACAGGGGGCAACGGGAAACACCATATATTTT. This gives the protein CASSSIQGATGNTIYF.

V usage is TRBV10-3 and J usage is TRBJ2-5; 7 bases are a match to TRBD2. Germline values: CDR1 ENHRY, CDR2 SYGVKD. With V trimmed by 8 bases and J by 4 bases, 1 base remained unmatched. The CDR3 is made up of 11 amino acids. CDR3 sequence reads: CAISGGETQYF. The CDR3, as DNA: TGTGCCATCTCGGGGGGAGAGACCCAGTACTTC.

The V gene is TRBV6-5, the J gene TRBJ1-2; 9 bases line up with TRBD1. Germline V CDR1 and CDR2: MNHEY, SVGAGI. This CDR3 is 15 amino acids long. Unmatched junction bases numbered 7, after V lost 4 bases and J lost 4 bases. CDR3 protein: CASSSTGGAGYGYTF. CDR3 DNA: TGTGCCAGCAGTTCTACAGGGGGCGCGGGCTATGGCTACACCTTC.

This rearrangement joins TRBV27 to TRBJ2-1, with 9 nucleotides matching TRBD2. Germline loops: CDR1 MNHEY, CDR2 SMNVEV (reference sequence). The CDR3 has 16 amino acids. Unmatched junction bases numbered 10, after V lost 6 bases and J lost 4 bases. The CDR3 here is CASSLVGSGRYNEQFF. CDR3 bases: TGTGCCAGCAGCCTAGTTGGTAGCGGGAGATACAATGAGCAGTTCTTC.

The chain uses TRBV4-2 and TRBJ2-3, with D uncertain. This CDR3 region has 13 residues. Trimming cost V 4 bases and J 2 bases, with 7 bases left between them. Germline-derived CDR1 and CDR2 are LGHNA and YNFKEQ. CDR3 sequence (DNA): TGTGCCAGCAGCCCGCCTTTCACAGATACGCAGTATTTT. Translating it yields CASSPPFTDTQYF.

The V gene is TRBV7-3, the J gene TRBJ2-7; a weak D match, TRBD2 (7 bases). Trimming cost V 5 bases and J 2 bases, with 16 bases left between them. Germline V gene data show CDR1 as SGHTA and CDR2 as FQGTGA. This CDR3 spans 15 amino acids. CDR3 DNA: TGTGCCAGCAGCCCCGCGGCGGGGGCGACCTACGAGCAGTACTTC. It translates to CASSPAAGATYEQYF.

The rearrangement joins TRBV21-1 to TRBJ1-1; the table's D call of TRBD1 was not tested on the DNA. TRBV21-1 is marked as a pseudogene. The CDR3 extends over 15 amino acids. DNA of the CDR3: TGTGCCAGCAGCCGTCGGACAGGGCGGCGCACTGAAGCTTTCTTT. Its translation is CASSRRTGRRTEAFF.

V usage is TRBV5-1 and J usage is TRBJ1-1; TRBD1 agrees at 8 bases. The CDR3 extends over 15 amino acids. Losses at the gene ends were 5 bases for V and 9 bases for J; bases not matched to a gene: 15. From germline, CDR1 is SGHRS and CDR2 YFSETQ. CDR3 sequence: CASSPRTGYLDQAFF. DNA of the CDR3: TGCGCCAGCAGTCCTCGGACAGGGTATTTGGATCAAGCTTTCTTT.

The chain joins TRBV30 to TRBJ2-7, with D perhaps TRBD1 (5 bases). Trimming shortened V by 1 base and J by 6 bases, and 7 bases separated the two germline ends. Germline CDR1 and CDR2: GTSNPN and SVGIG (reference sequence). The CDR3 totals 11 residues. Written as DNA, the CDR3 is TGTGCCTGGAGTGGTCAGGGCGAGCAGTACTTC. It translates to CAWSGQGEQYF.

This clone was seen more than once but under ten times. The chain uses TRBV6-6 and TRBJ2-3; TRBD1 matches at 8 bases. This CDR3 is 15 amino acids long. J was trimmed by 2 bases and V by 4 bases; bases with no gene match: 5. CDR1 is MNHNY and CDR2 is SVGAGI in the germline V gene (reference sequence). The CDR3 is CASSSGTGPTDTQYF. DNA for the CDR3: TGTGCCAGCAGTTCCGGGACAGGACCCACAGATACGCAGTATTTT.

The CDR3 reads CASLKRTSGGSYEQYF. The DNA of the CDR3 is TGTGCCAGTTTAAAGCGAACTAGCGGGGGTTCCTACGAGCAGTACTTC. This chain links TRBV27 with TRBJ2-7; 11 bases line up with TRBD2. The CDR3 spans 16 residues. V shed 9 bases, J shed 1 base, and the junction held 11 bases outside the gene matches. CDR1 and CDR2 from the germline V gene are MNHEY and SMNVEV (reference sequence).